This T cell receptor (beta chain) was obtained from a study of early T cells in non-severe SARS-CoV-2 infection. Study-level results: Anti-spike CD8 specificities were favored by VDJdb matching, whose results missed private and CD4 specificities.

About this clonotype: Its antigen is currently unknown.

As part of library construction, unique molecular identifiers were attached to individual cDNA molecules. TCRdb analysed the 5' RACE reads with MiXCR anew, one entry per CDR3 protein. Among about 83,000 distinct CDR3 sequences, less than 11% were seen once, and the ten largest hold 6.5% to 9%. The germline V and J ends were trimmed by 7 bases and 0 bases, with 9 bases remaining between them. The CDR3 loop spans 13 amino acids. The germline V gene encodes CDR1 MNHNS and CDR2 SASEGT. This TCR was recovered from an adult who was a healthcare worker with PCR-confirmed SARS-CoV-2 infection or an uninfected control (not recorded which). The sequences come from whole blood, collected at baseline. The chain joins TRBV6-1 to TRBJ1-1; no definite D call. CDR3 residues: CASTAVMNTEAFF. The CDR3 region has the DNA TGTGCCAGCACTGCAGTCATGAACACTGAAGCTTTCTTT.